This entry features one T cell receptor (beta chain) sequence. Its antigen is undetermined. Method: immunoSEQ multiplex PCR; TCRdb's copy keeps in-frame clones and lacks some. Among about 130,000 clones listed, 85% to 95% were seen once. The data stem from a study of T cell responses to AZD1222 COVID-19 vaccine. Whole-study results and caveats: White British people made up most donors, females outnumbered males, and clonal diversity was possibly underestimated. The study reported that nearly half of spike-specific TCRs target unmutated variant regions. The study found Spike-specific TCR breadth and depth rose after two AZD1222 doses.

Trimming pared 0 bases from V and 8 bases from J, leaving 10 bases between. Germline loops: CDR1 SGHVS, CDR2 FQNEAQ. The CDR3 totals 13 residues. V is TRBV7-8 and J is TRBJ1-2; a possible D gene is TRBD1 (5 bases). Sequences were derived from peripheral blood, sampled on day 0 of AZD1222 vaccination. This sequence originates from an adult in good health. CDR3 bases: TGTGCCAGCAGCTTAGCGGGGACCAAGGGCTACACCTTC. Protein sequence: CASSLAGTKGYTF.